The clone carrying this T cell receptor beta chain was detected ten times or more. The source of the sample is a study of blood T cells in healthy people across ages. Using a J-beta primer mix together with a sample-barcoded 5' primer, a second PCR was run for roughly 7 to 12 cycles. TCRdb reprocessed the 5' RACE reads via MiXCR and lists one record per CDR3 protein. The top ten clones hold 15% to 19% of a sample with 600,000 or so distinct CDR3 sequences, approximately 30% of them seen once. There are 14 residues in the CDR3. Germline lookup yields CDR1 MNHNS and CDR2 SASEGT. V was cut by 0 bases and J by 4 bases, with 10 bases left in between.

This TCR derives from a woman aged 80 or over in good health. Sample: blood. This sequence joins TRBV6-1 and TRBJ2-7; no firm D call. This chain's CDR3 is CASSEAVSRYEQYF. CDR3 sequence (DNA): TGTGCCAGCAGTGAAGCTGTAAGTAGGTACGAGCAGTACTTC.